This TCR beta chain was found in a study of blood T cell repertoires in COVID-19. Turning to the study itself: The United States, Italy and Spain were the sources of the acute and convalescent COVID-19 samples.

In germline, CDR1 is GTSNPN, CDR2 SVGIG (reference sequence). The CDR3 is 14 amino acids. V lost 2 bases and J lost 3; bases outside the gene matches: 4. In the original processing: Quantification of nucleated cells was approximated via reference gene primer amplification. The repertoire was sequenced with immunoSEQ multiplex PCR; TCRdb's copy has only in-frame clones and lacks some. D and trimming were read from the DNA, whereas the V and J calls and clone size are those reported in that table. Of some 120,000 clones in the sample, 90% were seen once. In Seattle, patients joined the study during active infection and were tracked longitudinally.

Sequenced: peripheral blood. The receptor's source is a man aged 55 to 70 with COVID-19, enrolled during active disease. This chain connects TRBV30 to TRBJ1-3, with 7 bases that match TRBD1. CDR3 coding DNA: TGTGCCTGGAGTCGGGGGACAGATGGAAACACCATATATTTT. Protein product: CAWSRGTDGNTIYF.